This passage covers 19 T cell receptor beta chains from one sample sequenced in a study of blood T cell repertoires in COVID-19. Assay used: immunoSEQ multiplex PCR; TCRdb lists only in-frame clones, some missing. This sample has roughly 80,000 clones; 80% to 90% occur once, and the top ten carry roughly 18%. The sequencing sample was made of peripheral blood. The receptor source for this set is a man older than 75 in a cohort sampled during active COVID-19.

This clone was observed a single time. The DNA of the CDR3 is TGTGCCAGTAGTATAGGAGCAGGGGCTAACTATGGCTACACCTTC. Encoded protein: CASSIGAGANYGYTF. The chain links TRBV19 to TRBJ1-2; perhaps TRBD1 as D (6 bases). Germline CDR1 is LNHDA and CDR2 is SQIVND (reference sequence). The CDR3 length is 15 residues. V was trimmed by 1 base and J by 0 bases, leaving 9 bases between them.

This rearrangement joins TRBV11-3 to TRBJ2-3, with D possibly being TRBD1 (6 bases). The germline gives CDR1 SGHNT, CDR2 YENEEA. The CDR3 totals 13 residues. V dropped 6 bases and J dropped 2 bases, with 9 bases sitting between them. In nucleotides, the CDR3 is TGTGCCAGCAGAACAGGGTTCACAGATACGCAGTATTTT. Its translation: CASRTGFTDTQYF.

V usage is TRBV12-3 or TRBV12-4 and J usage is TRBJ1-5, with 10 bases identical to TRBD1. Germline trimming cut 4 bases from V and 8 bases from J; bases unmatched to any gene: 2. The CDR3 is made up of 13 amino acids. As DNA, the CDR3 is TGTGCCAGCAGTTCGGACAGGGGGAAGCCCCAGCATTTT. Encoded protein: CASSSDRGKPQHF.

This chain joins TRBV14 and TRBJ2-4; perhaps TRBD1 as D (6 bases). This CDR3 spans 14 amino acids. The V end was cut by 0 bases, the J end by 7 bases, with 10 bases between. Germline loops: CDR1 SGHDN, CDR2 FVKESK. The CDR3 sequence is CASSQDLGGNIQYF. As DNA, the CDR3 is TGTGCCAGCAGCCAAGACTTAGGGGGTAACATTCAGTACTTC.

This chain joins TRBV24-1 and TRBJ2-7; TRBD1 matches at 10 bases. Germline values: CDR1 KGHDR, CDR2 SFDVKD. This CDR3 region has 15 residues. The junction had 6 bases not matched to a gene; V was cut back by 6 bases and J by 2 bases. As DNA, the CDR3 is TGTGCCACCAGTTCGGGACAGGGGTTAACCTACGAGCAGTACGTC. It specifies CATSSGQGLTYEQYV.

V usage is TRBV5-6 and J usage is TRBJ2-7, with TRBD2 matching 10 bases. The CDR3 extends over 15 amino acids. V was clipped by 1 base and J by 4 bases; unmatched bases: 5. Germline V CDR1 and CDR2: SGHDT, YYEEEE. The CDR3 sequence is CASSLSSSGGYEQYV. CDR3 DNA sequence: TGTGCCAGCAGCTTGAGTTCTAGCGGGGGATACGAGCAGTACGTC.

The V and J genes are TRBV5-6 and TRBJ1-3, with 8 bases aligning to TRBD1. V was pared by 3 bases and J by 2 bases, with 10 bases of the junction left unmatched. Germline V lookup: CDR1 SGHDT, CDR2 YYEEEE. The CDR3 runs 17 residues. The chain's CDR3 is CASSSRTGSFTGNTIYF. CDR3 nucleotides: TGTGCCAGCAGCTCGAGGACAGGGAGCTTTACTGGAAACACCATATATTTT. The complete variable domain, with remaining parts taken from reference TRBV5-6 and TRBJ1-3, reads DAGVTQSPTHLIKTRGQQVTLRCSPKSGHDTVSWYQQALGQGPQFIFQYYEEEERQRGNFPDRFSGHQFPNYSSELNVNALLLGDSALYLCASSSRTGSFTGNTIYFGEGSWLTVV.

The chain carries TRBV19 and TRBJ1-2; D unresolved. The CDR3 runs 12 residues. The germline CDR1 and CDR2 sequences are LNHDA and SQIVND (reference sequence). Trimming stripped 7 bases from V and 8 bases from J, with 14 bases between. The CDR3 protein is CASNGGNEGYTF. CDR3 nucleotides: TGTGCCAGTAATGGCGGAAATGAAGGCTACACCTTC.

V is TRBV6-2 or TRBV6-3 and J is TRBJ1-5; D call uncertain. The germline gives CDR1 MNHEY, CDR2 SVGEGT. Trimming left V 0 bases short and J 0 bases short, with 12 bases between. The CDR3 loop spans 17 amino acids. The CDR3 DNA reads TGTGCCAGCAGTTACTCGATGGGTCGCGGTAGCAATCAGCCCCAGCATTTT. Its translation is CASSYSMGRGSNQPQHF.

This chain links TRBV19 with TRBJ2-5; 8 bases line up with TRBD1. V was clipped by 3 bases and J by 8 bases; unmatched bases: 23. The germline gives CDR1 LNHDA, CDR2 SQIVND (reference sequence). The CDR3 has 19 amino acids. The CDR3, as DNA: TGTGCCAGTAGTATGGATTTCGGGACAGGACGAACGTCCAAGAGAACCCAGTACTTC. It is translated as CASSMDFGTGRTSKRTQYF.

As to this clone: This CDR3 is also generated by other DNA sequences in the sample. The chain is built from TRBV18 and TRBJ1-5, with 7 bases fitting TRBD1. CDR1 and CDR2 from the germline V gene are KGHSH and LQKENI. The CDR3 sequence is 15 residues long. The trim removed 5 bases at V and 2 bases at J, leaving 6 bases unmatched. The CDR3, as DNA: TGTGCCAGCTCAGGGCAGGGGGGCGGCAATCAGCCCCAGCATTTT. It yields the protein CASSGQGGGNQPQHF. Supplemented by reference TRBV18 and TRBJ1-5, the full variable domain reads NAGVMQNPRHLVRRRGQEARLRCSPMKGHSHVYWYRQLPEEGLKFMVYLQKENIIDESGMPKERFSAEFPKEGPSILRIQQVVRGDSAAYFCASSGQGGGNQPQHFGDGTRLSIL.

The chain carries TRBV5-1 and TRBJ1-4; 8 bases map to TRBD1. The CDR3 sequence is 15 residues long. V shed 4 bases and J 4 bases; nucleotides not matched to a gene: 6. Germline V gene sequence: CDR1 SGHRS, CDR2 YFSETQ. The CDR3 sequence: CASSAGGLGNEKLFF. CDR3 DNA sequence: TGCGCCAGCAGCGCAGGGGGCTTGGGTAATGAAAAACTGTTTTTT.

J is TRBJ1-6 and V is TRBV19, with 8 bases fitting TRBD1. CDR3 length: 17 residues. Per germline, CDR1 LNHDA and CDR2 SQIVND (reference sequence). Trimming took 1 base from V and 8 from J; bases not matched to a gene: 10. Written as DNA, the CDR3 is TGTGCCAGTAGTATAGGGGCAGGGGGCGCGAGGGATTCACCCCTCCACTTT. It codes for CASSIGAGGARDSPLHF.

V gene TRBV6-5 combines with J gene TRBJ1-2; 7 bases map to TRBD1. Per the germline V gene, CDR1 is MNHEY and CDR2 is SVGAGI. The V gene end was trimmed by 4 bases and the J gene end by 8 bases; junction bases not matched to a gene: 4. The CDR3 runs to 12 residues. The DNA of the CDR3 is TGTGCCAGCAGTTCACAGGGGAGAGGCTACACCTTC. It yields the protein CASSSQGRGYTF.

V usage is TRBV5-4 and J usage is TRBJ1-2; the D gene is possibly TRBD1 (6 bases). Germline V CDR1 and CDR2: SGHNT, YYREEE (reference sequence). V lost 3 bases to trimming and J lost 8 bases, with 17 bases between them. CDR3 size: 14 residues. CDR3 sequence reads: CASSSETDGGGYTF. DNA for the CDR3: TGTGCCAGCAGCTCCGAGACGGATGGGGGCGGCTACACCTTC.

This chain connects TRBV27 to TRBJ2-6; 7 nucleotides agree with TRBD1. Germline-derived CDR1 and CDR2 are MNHEY and SMNVEV (reference sequence). The CDR3 loop spans 17 amino acids. With V trimmed by 7 bases and J by 0 bases, 9 bases remained unmatched. CDR3 sequence reads: CASKKGTALSGANVLTF. CDR3 nucleotide sequence: TGTGCCAGCAAGAAGGGGACAGCACTCTCTGGGGCCAACGTCCTGACTTTC.

The chain is built from TRBV5-1 and TRBJ2-7, with 11 positions matching TRBD2. V was pared by 2 bases and J by 4 bases, with 5 bases of the junction left unmatched. CDR3 length: 15 amino acids. Germline CDR1 and CDR2: SGHRS and YFSETQ. The CDR3: CASSFLAGGRYEQYF. The CDR3 coding sequence is TGCGCCAGCAGCTTCCTAGCGGGGGGACGATACGAGCAGTACTTC.

The J gene is TRBJ2-2, the V gene TRBV4-2; D ambiguous. Germline CDR1 and CDR2: LGHNA and YNFKEQ. Trimming stripped 2 bases from V and 5 bases from J, with 3 bases between. The CDR3 length is 12 residues. The CDR3 DNA reads TGTGCCAGCAGCCAACAGACCGGGGAGCTGTTTTTT. Translating it yields CASSQQTGELFF.

This sequence joins TRBV7-9 and TRBJ2-1; D remains unclear. The CDR3 spans 13 residues. V lost 1 base and J lost 5, with 6 bases in between. Germline V gives CDR1 SEHNR, CDR2 FQNEAQ (reference sequence). The CDR3 protein is CASSLGQNNEQFF. CDR3 DNA: TGTGCCAGCAGCTTAGGGCAGAACAATGAGCAGTTCTTC.